This T cell receptor beta chain was recovered during a study of beta chain features in type 1 diabetes. Study findings and constraints: Shortening that was moderate but significant affected the TCRB CDR3s of Type 1 diabetes patients in all four CD4+ subsets. Healthy donors had naive, central memory and Treg TCRB repertoires that appeared less similar than those seen among patients.

Sorted populations all had greater than 98% purity. The investigators reverse transcribed all of the isolated RNA, so they sequenced expressed TCRB transcripts. The method was immunoSEQ multiplex PCR; TCRdb's version includes in-frame clones alone and lacks a portion of them. The sample has 100,000 to 150,000 clones, around 9% seen once. The sample holds a few counts of this clone. Its antigen is as yet unknown. The germline V gene encodes CDR1 MNHEY and CDR2 SMNVEV (reference sequence). The CDR3 runs 15 residues. Trimming cost V 6 bases and J 4 bases; bases outside gene matches: 6. The chain recombines TRBV27 with TRBJ2-6; 7 bases map to TRBD1. Sequencing used central memory CD4+ T cells from blood. This TCR derives from a man aged 30 to 39 with type 1 diabetes. CDR3 nucleotides: TGTGCCAGCAGCCCAACAGGGGTCGGGGCCAACGTCCTGACTTTC. It codes for CASSPTGVGANVLTF. The whole variable domain, filled in from reference TRBV27 and TRBJ2-6, reads EAQVTQNPRYLITVTGKKLTVTCSQNMNHEYMSWYRQDPGLGLRQIYYSMNVEVTDKGDVPEGYKVSRKEKRNFPLILESPSPNQTSLYFCASSPTGVGANVLTFGAGSRLTVL.